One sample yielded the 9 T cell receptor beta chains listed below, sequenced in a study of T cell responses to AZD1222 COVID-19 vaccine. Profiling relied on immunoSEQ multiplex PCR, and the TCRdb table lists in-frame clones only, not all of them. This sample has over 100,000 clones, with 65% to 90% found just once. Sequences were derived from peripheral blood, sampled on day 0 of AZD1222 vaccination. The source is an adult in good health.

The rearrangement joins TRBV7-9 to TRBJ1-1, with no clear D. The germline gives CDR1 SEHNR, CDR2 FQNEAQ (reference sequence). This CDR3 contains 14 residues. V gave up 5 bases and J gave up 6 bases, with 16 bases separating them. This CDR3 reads CASSPGPPGPEAFF. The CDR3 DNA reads TGTGCCAGCAGCCCCGGACCCCCCGGCCCTGAAGCTTTCTTT.

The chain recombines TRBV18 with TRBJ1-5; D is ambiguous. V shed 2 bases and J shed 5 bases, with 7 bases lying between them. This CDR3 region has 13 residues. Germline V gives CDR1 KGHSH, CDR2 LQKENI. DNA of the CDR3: TGTGCCAGCTCACCAGAGGCAGATCAGCCCCAGCATTTT. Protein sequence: CASSPEADQPQHF.

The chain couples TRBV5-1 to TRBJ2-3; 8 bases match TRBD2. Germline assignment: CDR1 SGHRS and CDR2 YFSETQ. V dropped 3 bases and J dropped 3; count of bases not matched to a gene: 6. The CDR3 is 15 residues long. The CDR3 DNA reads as TGCGCCAGCAGCTCCCGGGGCGGGGGGACAGATACGCAGTATTTT. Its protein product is CASSSRGGGTDTQYF.

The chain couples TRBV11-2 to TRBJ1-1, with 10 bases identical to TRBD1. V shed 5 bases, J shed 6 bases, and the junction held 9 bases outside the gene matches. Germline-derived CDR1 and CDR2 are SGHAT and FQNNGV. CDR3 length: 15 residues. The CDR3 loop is CASSPRTGGVSEAFF. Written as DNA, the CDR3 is TGTGCCAGCAGCCCTCGGACAGGGGGGGTCTCTGAAGCTTTCTTT.

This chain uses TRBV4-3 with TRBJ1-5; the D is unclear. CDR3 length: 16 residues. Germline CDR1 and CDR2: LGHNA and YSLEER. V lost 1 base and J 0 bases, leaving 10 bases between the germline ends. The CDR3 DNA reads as TGCGCCAGCAGCCAAGGCCCAGGATATAGCAATCAGCCCCAGCATTTT. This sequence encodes CASSQGPGYSNQPQHF.

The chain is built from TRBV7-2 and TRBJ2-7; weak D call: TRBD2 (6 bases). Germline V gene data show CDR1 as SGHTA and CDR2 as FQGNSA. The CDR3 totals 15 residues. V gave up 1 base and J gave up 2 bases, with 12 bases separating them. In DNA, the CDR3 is TGTGCCAGCAGCTTAGTGGTAGCGGACACCTACGAGCAGTACTTC. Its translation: CASSLVVADTYEQYF. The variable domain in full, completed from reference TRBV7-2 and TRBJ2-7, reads GAGVSQSPSNKVTEKGKDVELRCDPISGHTALYWYRQSLGQGLEFLIYFQGNSAPDKSGLPSDRFSAERTGGSVSTLTIQRTQQEDSAVYLCASSLVVADTYEQYFGPGTRLTVT.

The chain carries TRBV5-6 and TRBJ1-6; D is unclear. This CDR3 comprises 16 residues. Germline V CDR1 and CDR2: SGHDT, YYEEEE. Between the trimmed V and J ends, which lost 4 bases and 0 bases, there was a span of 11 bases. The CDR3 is CASSPTTGSYNSPLHF. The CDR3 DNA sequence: TGTGCCAGCAGCCCGACGACGGGCTCCTATAATTCACCCCTCCACTTT.

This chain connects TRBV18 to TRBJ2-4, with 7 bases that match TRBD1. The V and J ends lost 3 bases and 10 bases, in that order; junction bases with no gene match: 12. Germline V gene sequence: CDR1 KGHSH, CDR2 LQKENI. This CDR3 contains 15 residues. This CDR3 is CASSPLGQVGRIQYF. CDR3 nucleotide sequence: TGTGCCAGCTCACCCCTCGGACAGGTCGGTAGGATTCAGTACTTC. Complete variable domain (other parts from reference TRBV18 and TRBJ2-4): NAGVMQNPRHLVRRRGQEARLRCSPMKGHSHVYWYRQLPEEGLKFMVYLQKENIIDESGMPKERFSAEFPKEGPSILRIQQVVRGDSAAYFCASSPLGQVGRIQYFGAGTRLSVL.

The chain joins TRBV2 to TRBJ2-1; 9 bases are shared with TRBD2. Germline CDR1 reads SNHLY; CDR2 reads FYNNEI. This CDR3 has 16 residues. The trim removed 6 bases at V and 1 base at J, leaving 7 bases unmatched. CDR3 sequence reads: CASSGRRGGSYNEQFF. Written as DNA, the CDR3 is TGTGCCAGCAGCGGGAGGCGGGGGGGTTCCTACAATGAGCAGTTCTTC.